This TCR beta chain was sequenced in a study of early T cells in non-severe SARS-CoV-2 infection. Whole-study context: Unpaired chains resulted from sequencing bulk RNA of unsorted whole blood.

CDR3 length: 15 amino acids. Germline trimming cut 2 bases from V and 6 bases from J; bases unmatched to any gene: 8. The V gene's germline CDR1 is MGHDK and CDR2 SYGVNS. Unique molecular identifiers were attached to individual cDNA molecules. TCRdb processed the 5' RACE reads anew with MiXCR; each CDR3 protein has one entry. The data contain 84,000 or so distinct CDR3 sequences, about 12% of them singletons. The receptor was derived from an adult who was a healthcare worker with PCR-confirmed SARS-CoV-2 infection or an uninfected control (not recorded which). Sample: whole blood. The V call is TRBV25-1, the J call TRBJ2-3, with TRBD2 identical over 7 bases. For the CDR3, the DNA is TGTGCCAGCAGTGAAGCGGGAGTTCCCCCGGATACGCAGTATTTT. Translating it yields CASSEAGVPPDTQYF.